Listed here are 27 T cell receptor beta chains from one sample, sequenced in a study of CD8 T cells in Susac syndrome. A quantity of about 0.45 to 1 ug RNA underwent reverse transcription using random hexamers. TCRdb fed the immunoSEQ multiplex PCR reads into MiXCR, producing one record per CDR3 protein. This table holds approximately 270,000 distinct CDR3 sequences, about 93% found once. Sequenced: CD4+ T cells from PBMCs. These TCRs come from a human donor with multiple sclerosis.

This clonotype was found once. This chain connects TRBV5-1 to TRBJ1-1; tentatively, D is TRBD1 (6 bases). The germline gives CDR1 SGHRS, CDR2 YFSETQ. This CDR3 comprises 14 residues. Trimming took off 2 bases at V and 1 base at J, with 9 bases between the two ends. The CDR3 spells CASSLQGPNTEAFF. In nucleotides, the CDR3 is TGCGCCAGCAGCTTACAGGGTCCGAACACTGAAGCTTTCTTT.

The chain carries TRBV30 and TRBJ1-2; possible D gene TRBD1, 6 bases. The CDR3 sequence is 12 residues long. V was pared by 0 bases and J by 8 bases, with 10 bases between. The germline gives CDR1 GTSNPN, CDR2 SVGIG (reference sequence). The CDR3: CAWSVGGNGYTF. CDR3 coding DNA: TGTGCCTGGAGTGTAGGGGGAAACGGCTACACCTTC. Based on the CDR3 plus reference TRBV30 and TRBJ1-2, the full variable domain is SQTIHQWPATLVQPVGSPLSLECTVEGTSNPNLYWYRQAAGRGLQLLFYSVGIGQISSEVPQNLSASRPQDRQFILSSKKLLLSDSGFYLCAWSVGGNGYTFGSGTRLTVV.

Written as DNA, the CDR3 is TGTGCCAGCAGCCGACGGACTAGCGGGGGCTCCTACAATGAGCAGTTCTTC. Translated, it gives CASSRRTSGGSYNEQFF. J is TRBJ2-1 and V is TRBV7-8; 13 bases agree with TRBD2. This CDR3 is built from 17 residues. The germline V gene encodes CDR1 SGHVS and CDR2 FQNEAQ. The V segment lost 5 bases and the J segment 0 bases; nucleotides outside the gene matches: 4.

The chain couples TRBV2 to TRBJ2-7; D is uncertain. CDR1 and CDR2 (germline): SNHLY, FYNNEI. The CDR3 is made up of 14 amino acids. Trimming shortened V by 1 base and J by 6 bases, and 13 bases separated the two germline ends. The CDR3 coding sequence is TGTGCCAGCAGTGAAGGCACGGCAGGTGGCGAGCAGTACGTC. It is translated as CASSEGTAGGEQYV.

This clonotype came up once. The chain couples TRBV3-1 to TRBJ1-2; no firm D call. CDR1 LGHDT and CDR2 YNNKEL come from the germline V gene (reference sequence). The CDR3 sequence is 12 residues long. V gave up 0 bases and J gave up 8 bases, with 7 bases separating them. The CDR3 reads CASSQDSLGYTF. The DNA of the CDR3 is TGTGCCAGCAGCCAAGATAGTTTGGGCTACACCTTC.

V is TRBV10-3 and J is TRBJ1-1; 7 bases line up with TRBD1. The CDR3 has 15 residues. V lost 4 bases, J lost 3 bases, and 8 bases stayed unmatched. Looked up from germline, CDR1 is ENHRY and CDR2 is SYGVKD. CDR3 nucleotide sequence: TGTGCCATCAGTGGTAACAGGGGAGGCGACACTGAAGCTTTCTTT. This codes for CAISGNRGGDTEAFF.

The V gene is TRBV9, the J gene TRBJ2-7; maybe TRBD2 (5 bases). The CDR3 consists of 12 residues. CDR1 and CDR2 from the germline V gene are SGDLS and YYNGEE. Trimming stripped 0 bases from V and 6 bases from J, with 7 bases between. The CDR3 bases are TGTGCCAGCAGCGTAGGGGCGGGCGAGCAGTACTTC. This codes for CASSVGAGEQYF.

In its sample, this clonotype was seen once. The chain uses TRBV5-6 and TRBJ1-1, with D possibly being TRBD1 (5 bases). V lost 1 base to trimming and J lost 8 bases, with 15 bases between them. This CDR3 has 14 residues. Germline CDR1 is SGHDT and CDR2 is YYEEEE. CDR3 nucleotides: TGTGCCAGCAGCTTGATGGGGGGAGGAGGCGAAGCTTTCTTT. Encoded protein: CASSLMGGGGEAFF.

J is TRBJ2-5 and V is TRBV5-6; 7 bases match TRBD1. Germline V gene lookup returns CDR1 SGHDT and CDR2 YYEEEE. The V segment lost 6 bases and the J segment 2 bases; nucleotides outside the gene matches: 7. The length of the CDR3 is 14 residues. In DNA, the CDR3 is TGTGCCAGCACCTTAACAGGGGAGCAAGAGACCCAGTACTTC. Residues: CASTLTGEQETQYF. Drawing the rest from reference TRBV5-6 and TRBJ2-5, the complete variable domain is DAGVTQSPTHLIKTRGQQVTLRCSPKSGHDTVSWYQQALGQGPQFIFQYYEEEERQRGNFPDRFSGHQFPNYSSELNVNALLLGDSALYLCASTLTGEQETQYFGPGTRLLVL.

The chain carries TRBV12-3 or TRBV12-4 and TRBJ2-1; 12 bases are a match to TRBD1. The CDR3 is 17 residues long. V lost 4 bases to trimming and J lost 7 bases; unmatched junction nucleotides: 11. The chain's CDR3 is CASSSLTGTGGGNEQFF. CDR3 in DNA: TGTGCCAGCAGTTCTCTAACCGGGACAGGGGGCGGAAATGAGCAGTTCTTC.

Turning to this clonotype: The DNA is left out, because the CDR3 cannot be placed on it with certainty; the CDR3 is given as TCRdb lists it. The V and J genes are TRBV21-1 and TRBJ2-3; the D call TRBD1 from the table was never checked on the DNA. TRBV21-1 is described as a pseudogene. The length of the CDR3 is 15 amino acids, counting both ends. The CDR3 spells CASSWGPGSTDTQYF.

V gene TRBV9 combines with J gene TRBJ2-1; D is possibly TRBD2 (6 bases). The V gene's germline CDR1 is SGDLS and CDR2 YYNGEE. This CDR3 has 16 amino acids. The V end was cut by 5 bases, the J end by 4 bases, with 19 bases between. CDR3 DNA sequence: TGTGCCAGCAGTGCTTCGGGAGCGGATCCGTACAATGAGCAGTTCTTC. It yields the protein CASSASGADPYNEQFF. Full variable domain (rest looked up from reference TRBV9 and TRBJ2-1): DSGVTQTPKHLITATGQRVTLRCSPRSGDLSVYWYQQSLDQGLQFLIQYYNGEERAKGNILERFSAQQFPDLHSELNLSSLELGDSALYFCASSASGADPYNEQFFGPGTRLTVL.

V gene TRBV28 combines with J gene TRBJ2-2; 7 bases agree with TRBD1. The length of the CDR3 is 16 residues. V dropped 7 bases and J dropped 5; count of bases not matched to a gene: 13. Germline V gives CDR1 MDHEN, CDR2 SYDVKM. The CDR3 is CASTTGVLRGTGELFF. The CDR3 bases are TGTGCCAGCACCACAGGGGTGCTCCGAGGTACCGGGGAGCTGTTTTTT.

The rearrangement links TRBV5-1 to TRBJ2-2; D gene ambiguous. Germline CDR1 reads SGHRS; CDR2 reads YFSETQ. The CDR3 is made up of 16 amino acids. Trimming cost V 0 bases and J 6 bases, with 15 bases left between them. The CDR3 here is CASSLEGGNGAGELFF. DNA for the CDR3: TGCGCCAGCAGCTTGGAAGGCGGAAATGGGGCCGGGGAGCTGTTTTTT.

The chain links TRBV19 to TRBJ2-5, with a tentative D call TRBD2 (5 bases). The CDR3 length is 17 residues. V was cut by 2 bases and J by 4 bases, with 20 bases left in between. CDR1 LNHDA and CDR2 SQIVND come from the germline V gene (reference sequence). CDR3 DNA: TGTGCCAGTAGTATAAGTTTCAGCGGAGCCGGTGGAGAGACCCAGTACTTC. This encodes CASSISFSGAGGETQYF.

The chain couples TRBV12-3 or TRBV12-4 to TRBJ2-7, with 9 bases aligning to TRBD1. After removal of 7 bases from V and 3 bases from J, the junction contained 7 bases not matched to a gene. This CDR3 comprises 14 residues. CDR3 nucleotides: TGTGCCAGCAAACGGGGACAGGGCGTCTACGAGCAGTACTTC. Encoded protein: CASKRGQGVYEQYF.

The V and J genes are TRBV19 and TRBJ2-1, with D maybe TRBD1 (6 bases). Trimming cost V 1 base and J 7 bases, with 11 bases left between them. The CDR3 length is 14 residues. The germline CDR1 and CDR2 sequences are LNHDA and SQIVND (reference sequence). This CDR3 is CASSIGGLENEQFF. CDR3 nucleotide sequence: TGTGCCAGTAGTATAGGGGGGCTTGAGAATGAGCAGTTCTTC.

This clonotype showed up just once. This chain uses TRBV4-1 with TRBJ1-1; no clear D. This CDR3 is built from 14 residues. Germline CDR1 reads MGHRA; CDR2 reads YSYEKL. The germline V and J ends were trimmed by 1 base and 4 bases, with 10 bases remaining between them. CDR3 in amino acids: CASSQGLFGTEAFF. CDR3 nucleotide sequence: TGCGCCAGCAGCCAAGGACTGTTCGGCACTGAAGCTTTCTTT.

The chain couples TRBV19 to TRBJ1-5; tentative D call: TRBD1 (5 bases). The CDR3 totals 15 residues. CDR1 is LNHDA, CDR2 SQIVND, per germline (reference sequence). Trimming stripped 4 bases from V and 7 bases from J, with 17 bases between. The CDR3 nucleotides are TGTGCCAGTAGTAGGAGGGACGAATTTTGGCAGCCCCAGCATTTT. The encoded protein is CASSRRDEFWQPQHF.

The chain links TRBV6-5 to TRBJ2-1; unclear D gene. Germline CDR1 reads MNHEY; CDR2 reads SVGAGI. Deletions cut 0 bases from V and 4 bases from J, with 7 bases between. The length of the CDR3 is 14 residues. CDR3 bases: TGTGCCAGCAGTTACTCGTTCGGGTACAATGAGCAGTTCTTC. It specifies CASSYSFGYNEQFF.

CDR3: CASSPPYRAQPQHF. Written as DNA, the CDR3 is TGTGCCAGCAGCCCTCCCTACAGGGCACAGCCCCAGCATTTT. This sequence joins TRBV28 and TRBJ1-5; D possibly corresponds to TRBD1 (6 bases). The V end lost 6 bases, the J end lost 7 bases, and 16 bases lay between the germline ends. Germline CDR1 is MDHEN and CDR2 is SYDVKM. The CDR3 sequence is 14 residues long.

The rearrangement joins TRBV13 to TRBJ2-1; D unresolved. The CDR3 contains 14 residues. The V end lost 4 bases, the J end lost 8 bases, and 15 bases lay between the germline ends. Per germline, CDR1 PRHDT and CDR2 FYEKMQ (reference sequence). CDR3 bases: TGTGCCAGCAGCTCCCCTCCCCTATCCTATGAGCAGTTCTTC. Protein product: CASSSPPLSYEQFF.

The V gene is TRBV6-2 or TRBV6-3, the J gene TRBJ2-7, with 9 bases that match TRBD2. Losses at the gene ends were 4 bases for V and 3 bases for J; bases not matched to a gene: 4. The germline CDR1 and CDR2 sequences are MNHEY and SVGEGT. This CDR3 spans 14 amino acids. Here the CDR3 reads CASSLAGAYYEQYV. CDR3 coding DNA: TGTGCCAGCAGTTTAGCGGGAGCTTACTACGAGCAGTACGTC.

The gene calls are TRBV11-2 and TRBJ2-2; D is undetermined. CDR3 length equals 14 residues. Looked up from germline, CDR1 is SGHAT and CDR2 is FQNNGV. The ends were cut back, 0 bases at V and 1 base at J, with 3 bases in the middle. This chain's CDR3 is CASSLDMNTGELFF. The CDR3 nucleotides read TGTGCCAGCAGCTTAGATATGAACACCGGGGAGCTGTTTTTT.

The CDR3 here is CSARGLDWRNEQYV. CDR3 DNA sequence: TGCAGTGCTAGGGGACTGGACTGGAGGAACGAGCAGTACGTC. The V gene is TRBV20-1, the J gene TRBJ2-7; a possible D gene is TRBD2 (6 bases). CDR3 length: 14 residues. V dropped 3 bases and J dropped 5 bases, with 17 bases sitting between them. In germline, CDR1 is DFQATT, CDR2 SNEGSKA (reference sequence).

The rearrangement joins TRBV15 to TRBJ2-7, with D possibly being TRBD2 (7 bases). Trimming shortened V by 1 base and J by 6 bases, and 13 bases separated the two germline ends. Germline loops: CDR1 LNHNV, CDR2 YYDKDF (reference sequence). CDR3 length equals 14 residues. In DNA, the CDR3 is TGTGCCACCAGCAGAGTTCGGGGGGCAAGCGAGCAGTACTTC. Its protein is CATSRVRGASEQYF.

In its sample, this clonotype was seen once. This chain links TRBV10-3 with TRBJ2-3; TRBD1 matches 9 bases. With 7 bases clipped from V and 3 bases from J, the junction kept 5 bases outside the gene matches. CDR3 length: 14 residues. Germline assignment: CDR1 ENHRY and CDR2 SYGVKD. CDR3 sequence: CAITRDRATDTQYF. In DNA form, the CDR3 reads TGTGCCATCACCAGGGACAGGGCGACAGATACGCAGTATTTT.